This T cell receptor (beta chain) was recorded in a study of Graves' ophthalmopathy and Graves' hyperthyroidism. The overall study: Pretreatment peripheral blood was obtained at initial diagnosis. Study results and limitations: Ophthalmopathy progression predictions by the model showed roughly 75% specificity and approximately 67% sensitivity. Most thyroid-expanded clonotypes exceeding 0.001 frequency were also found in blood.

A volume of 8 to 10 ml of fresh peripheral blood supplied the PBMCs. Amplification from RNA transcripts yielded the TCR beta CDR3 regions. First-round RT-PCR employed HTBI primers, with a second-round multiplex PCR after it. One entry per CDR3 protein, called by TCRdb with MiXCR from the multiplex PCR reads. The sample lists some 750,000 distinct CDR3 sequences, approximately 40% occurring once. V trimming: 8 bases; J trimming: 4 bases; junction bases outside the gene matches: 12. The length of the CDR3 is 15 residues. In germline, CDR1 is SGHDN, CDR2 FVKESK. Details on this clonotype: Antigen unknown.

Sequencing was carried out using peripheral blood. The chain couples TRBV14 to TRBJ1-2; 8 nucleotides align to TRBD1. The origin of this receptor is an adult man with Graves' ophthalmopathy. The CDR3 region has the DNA TGTGCCAGCCGGACAGGGAAAATCCTCGGCTATGGCTACACCTTC. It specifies CASRTGKILGYGYTF.